This is a list of T cell receptor beta chains from one sample in a study of response to subunit inactivated influenza vaccine. TCRdb redid the calling of the RT-PCR reads with MiXCR, one entry per CDR3 protein. The sample records 610,000 or so distinct CDR3 sequences, around 13% being singletons. The material sequenced was PBMCs from blood, taken 11 to 12 days after vaccination. These receptors originate from a man over 45 who received an inactivated influenza vaccine. Both conserved end residues are part of each CDR3. Each record gives: CDR3 protein, V gene, J gene, clone size, D gene. D genes are given only for firm matches. Rows may omit the clone size; those that give it use once, few, many or a size class.

CDR3: CASSQDLASYNEQFF
V: TRBV4-2
J: TRBJ2-1
size: -
D: -

CDR3: CAISERGGIADTQYF
V: TRBV10-3
J: TRBJ2-3
size: few
D: TRBD2

CDR3: CASRTAGATYNEQFF
V: TRBV7-9
J: TRBJ2-1
size: -
D: -

CDR3: CSAMSNIVDNSPLHF
V: TRBV20-1
J: TRBJ1-6
size: -
D: -

CDR3: CSASLPVFPYEQYF
V: TRBV20-1
J: TRBJ2-7
size: many
D: -

CDR3: CSARASGVETQYF
V: TRBV20-1
J: TRBJ2-5
size: -
D: -

CDR3: CASSQDRTSGGTYNEQFF
V: TRBV14
J: TRBJ2-1
size: many
D: TRBD2

CDR3: CASSLFGTGRTDTQYF
V: TRBV5-1
J: TRBJ2-3
size: few
D: TRBD1

CDR3: CASSHSSLTLADTQYF
V: TRBV14
J: TRBJ2-3
size: -
D: -

CDR3: CASSLDNRGRFF
V: TRBV5-1
J: TRBJ1-2
size: few
D: TRBD1

CDR3: CASSYQAMNTEAFF
V: TRBV27
J: TRBJ1-1
size: many
D: -

CDR3: CASILGTNLGETQYF
V: TRBV6-1
J: TRBJ2-5
size: -
D: -

CDR3: CASSQDGSSNQPQHF
V: TRBV4-1
J: TRBJ1-5
size: few
D: -

CDR3: CASSLTGAGFRSTEAFF
V: TRBV7-3
J: TRBJ1-1
size: -
D: -

CDR3: CAWRWGLASTDTQYF
V: TRBV30
J: TRBJ2-3
size: -
D: -

CDR3: CASTAFNTEAFF
V: TRBV19
J: TRBJ1-1
size: once
D: -

CDR3: CSVPGVYEDTQYF
V: TRBV29-1
J: TRBJ2-3
size: -
D: -

CDR3: CSAPRDSYEQYF
V: TRBV20-1
J: TRBJ2-7
size: -
D: TRBD1

CDR3: CSAWTGSFYSGANVLTF
V: TRBV29-1
J: TRBJ2-6
size: -
D: -

CDR3: CSVEDPRHYNEQFF
V: TRBV29-1
J: TRBJ2-1
size: many
D: -

CDR3: CASEDRGNNYGYTF
V: TRBV3-1
J: TRBJ1-2
size: few
D: TRBD1

CDR3: CASSLSPTSNEQFF
V: TRBV5-4
J: TRBJ2-1
size: few
D: -

CDR3: CAISESEGNTEAFF
V: TRBV10-3
J: TRBJ1-1
size: -
D: -

CDR3: CASSFVKSFEAYEQYF
V: TRBV7-2
J: TRBJ2-7
size: -
D: -

CDR3: CASSDLAGGLYEQYF
V: TRBV5-1
J: TRBJ2-7
size: -
D: TRBD2

CDR3: CASSLSSRNTGELFF
V: TRBV5-1
J: TRBJ2-2
size: few
D: -

CDR3: CASSIPRLNTGELFF
V: TRBV19
J: TRBJ2-2
size: -
D: -

CDR3: CSAQSGGSYEQYF
V: TRBV20-1
J: TRBJ2-7
size: -
D: TRBD2

CDR3: CASSLRTSGSRDTQYF
V: TRBV3-1
J: TRBJ2-3
size: few
D: TRBD2

CDR3: CASSQTGTVIYEQYF
V: TRBV4-3
J: TRBJ2-7
size: few
D: -

CDR3: CASSLIGRSSYEQYF
V: TRBV28
J: TRBJ2-7
size: -
D: -

CDR3: CASSLAGTSAYNEQFF
V: TRBV5-5
J: TRBJ2-1
size: -
D: TRBD2

CDR3: CASSSPRGLAGVSDEQFF
V: TRBV11-1
J: TRBJ2-1
size: few
D: TRBD2

CDR3: CSARVQGGSAEAFF
V: TRBV20-1
J: TRBJ1-1
size: few
D: TRBD1

CDR3: CSARGDQGNTEAFF
V: TRBV20-1
J: TRBJ1-1
size: few
D: -

CDR3: CSTRRLAGVSVSYNEQFF
V: TRBV29-1
J: TRBJ2-1
size: -
D: TRBD2

CDR3: CASSFRGMAGAYTDTQYF
V: TRBV7-3
J: TRBJ2-3
size: few
D: -

CDR3: CSAAGTSGRASGELFF
V: TRBV29-1
J: TRBJ2-2
size: few
D: TRBD2

CDR3: CASSSLYRGRPYEQYF
V: TRBV7-6
J: TRBJ2-7
size: -
D: TRBD1

CDR3: CASSSIRGRGAVNEQFF
V: TRBV28
J: TRBJ2-1
size: few
D: TRBD2

CDR3: CASSYGQGAPVAYGYTF
V: TRBV7-2
J: TRBJ1-2
size: -
D: TRBD1

CDR3: CSARSQSSYEQYF
V: TRBV20-1
J: TRBJ2-7
size: few
D: -

CDR3: CASSLDRNYGYTF
V: TRBV12-3/TRBV12-4
J: TRBJ1-2
size: many
D: -

CDR3: CASRSVSGANVLTF
V: TRBV6-2/TRBV6-3
J: TRBJ2-6
size: many
D: -

CDR3: CASSQDIYNEQFF
V: TRBV4-3
J: TRBJ2-1
size: many
D: -

CDR3: CASSYIRGLETQYF
V: TRBV6-5
J: TRBJ2-5
size: -
D: TRBD1

CDR3: CAIRGEASGEYEQYF
V: TRBV10-3
J: TRBJ2-7
size: few
D: TRBD2

CDR3: CATSRDFRTGGTSSTDTQYF
V: TRBV15
J: TRBJ2-3
size: -
D: TRBD1

CDR3: CASSFRQGFIAGANVLTF
V: TRBV27
J: TRBJ2-6
size: -
D: TRBD1

CDR3: CASSPDYYEQYF
V: TRBV7-9
J: TRBJ2-7
size: -
D: -

CDR3: CASRKQGTTKNIQYF
V: TRBV12-3/TRBV12-4
J: TRBJ2-4
size: few
D: TRBD1

CDR3: CASSFSTPGGSTNYGYTF
V: TRBV11-2
J: TRBJ1-2
size: -
D: -

CDR3: CASSPTGSNTEAFF
V: TRBV5-1
J: TRBJ1-1
size: -
D: -

CDR3: CASSLEGGQYNEQFF
V: TRBV5-1
J: TRBJ2-1
size: few
D: -

CDR3: CASTFGTGELFF
V: TRBV19
J: TRBJ2-2
size: few
D: -

CDR3: CASSQDPGQGPYEQYF
V: TRBV4-3
J: TRBJ2-7
size: -
D: TRBD1

CDR3: CSALDSPNQPQHF
V: TRBV20-1
J: TRBJ1-5
size: -
D: -